This T cell receptor beta chain derives from a study of response to subunit inactivated influenza vaccine. Findings and limits, study-wide: Few new T cells, the authors suggested, are recruited by each seasonal influenza vaccination.

V gave up 6 bases and J gave up 6 bases; unmatched junction bases: 4. This CDR3 is 13 amino acids long. The V gene's germline CDR1 is DFQATT and CDR2 SNEGSKA (reference sequence). One entry per CDR3 protein results from TCRdb running MiXCR on the RT-PCR reads. This table has hundreds of thousands of distinct CDR3 sequences, around 8% appearing once. This clonotype was observed at least ten times. Antigen unknown. The chain carries TRBV20-1 and TRBJ2-4, with 11 bases identical to TRBD1. Sequences were derived from PBMCs from blood, sampled around 2 years after vaccination. This sequence originates from a man aged 50-75 years who received an inactivated influenza vaccine. The CDR3 DNA reads as TGCAGTGCCAGGGACAGGGGGATAAACATTCAGTACTTC. Residues: CSARDRGINIQYF.